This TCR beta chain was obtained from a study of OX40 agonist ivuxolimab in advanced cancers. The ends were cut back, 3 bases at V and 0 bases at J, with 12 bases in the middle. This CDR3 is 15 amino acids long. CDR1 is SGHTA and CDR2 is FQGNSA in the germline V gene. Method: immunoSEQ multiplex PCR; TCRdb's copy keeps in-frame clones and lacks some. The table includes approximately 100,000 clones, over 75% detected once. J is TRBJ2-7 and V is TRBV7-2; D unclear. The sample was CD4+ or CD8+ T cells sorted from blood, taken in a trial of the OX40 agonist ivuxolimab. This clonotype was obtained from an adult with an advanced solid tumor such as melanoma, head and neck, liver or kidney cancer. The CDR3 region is CASSFKADSSYEQYF. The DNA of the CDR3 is TGTGCCAGCAGCTTTAAAGCCGATAGCTCCTACGAGCAGTACTTC.